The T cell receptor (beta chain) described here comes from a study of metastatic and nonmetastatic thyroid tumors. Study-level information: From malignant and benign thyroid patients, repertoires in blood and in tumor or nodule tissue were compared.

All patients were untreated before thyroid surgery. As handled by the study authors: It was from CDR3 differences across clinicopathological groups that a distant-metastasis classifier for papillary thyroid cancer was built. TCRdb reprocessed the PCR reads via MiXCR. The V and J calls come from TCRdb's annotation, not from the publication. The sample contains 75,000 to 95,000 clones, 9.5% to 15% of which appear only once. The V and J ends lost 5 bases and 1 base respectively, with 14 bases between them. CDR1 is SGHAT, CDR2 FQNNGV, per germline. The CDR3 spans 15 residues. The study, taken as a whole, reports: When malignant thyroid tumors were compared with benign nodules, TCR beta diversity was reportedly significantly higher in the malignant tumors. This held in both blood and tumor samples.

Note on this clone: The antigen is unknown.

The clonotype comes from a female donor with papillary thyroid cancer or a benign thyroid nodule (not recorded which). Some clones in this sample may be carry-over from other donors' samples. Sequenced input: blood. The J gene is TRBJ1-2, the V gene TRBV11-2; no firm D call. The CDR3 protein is CASSTGLVLNYGYTF. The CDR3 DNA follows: TGTGCCAGCAGCACTGGCCTTGTTCTTAACTATGGCTACACCTTC.